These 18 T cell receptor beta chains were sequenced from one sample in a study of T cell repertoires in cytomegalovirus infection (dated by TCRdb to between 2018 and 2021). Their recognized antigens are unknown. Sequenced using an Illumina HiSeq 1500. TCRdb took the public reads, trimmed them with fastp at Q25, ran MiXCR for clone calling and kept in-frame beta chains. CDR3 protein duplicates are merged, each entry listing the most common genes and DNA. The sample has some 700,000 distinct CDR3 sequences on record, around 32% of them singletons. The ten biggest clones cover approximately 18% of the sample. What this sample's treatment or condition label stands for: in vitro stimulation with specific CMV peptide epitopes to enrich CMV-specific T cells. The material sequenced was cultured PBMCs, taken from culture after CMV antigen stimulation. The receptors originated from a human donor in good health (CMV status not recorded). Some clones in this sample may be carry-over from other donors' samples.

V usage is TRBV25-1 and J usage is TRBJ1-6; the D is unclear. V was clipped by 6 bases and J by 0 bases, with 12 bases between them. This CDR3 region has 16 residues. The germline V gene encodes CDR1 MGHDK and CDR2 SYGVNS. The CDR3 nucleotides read TGTGCCAGCAGCCGGGAAGGGAGCTCCTATAATTCACCCCTCCACTTT. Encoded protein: CASSREGSSYNSPLHF.

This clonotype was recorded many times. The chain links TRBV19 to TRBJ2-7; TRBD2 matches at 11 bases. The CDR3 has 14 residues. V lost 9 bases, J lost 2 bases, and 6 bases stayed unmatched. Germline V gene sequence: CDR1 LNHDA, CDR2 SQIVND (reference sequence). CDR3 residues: CASSIAGGPYEQYF. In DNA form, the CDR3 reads TGTGCCAGCAGCATAGCGGGAGGGCCCTACGAGCAGTACTTC.

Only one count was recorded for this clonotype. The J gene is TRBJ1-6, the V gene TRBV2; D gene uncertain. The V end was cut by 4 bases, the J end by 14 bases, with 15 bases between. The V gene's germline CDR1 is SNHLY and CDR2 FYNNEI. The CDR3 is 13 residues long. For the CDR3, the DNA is TGTGCCAGCAGTGTGGAGGCCCCTGAGGCCCTCCACTTT. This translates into CASSVEAPEALHF.

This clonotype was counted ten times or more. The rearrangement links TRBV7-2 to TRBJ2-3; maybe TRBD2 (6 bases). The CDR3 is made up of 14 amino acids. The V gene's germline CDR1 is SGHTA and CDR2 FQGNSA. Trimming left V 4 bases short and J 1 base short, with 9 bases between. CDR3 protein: CASSSPGGTDTQYF. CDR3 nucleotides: TGTGCCAGCAGCTCCCCGGGGGGCACAGATACGCAGTATTTT.

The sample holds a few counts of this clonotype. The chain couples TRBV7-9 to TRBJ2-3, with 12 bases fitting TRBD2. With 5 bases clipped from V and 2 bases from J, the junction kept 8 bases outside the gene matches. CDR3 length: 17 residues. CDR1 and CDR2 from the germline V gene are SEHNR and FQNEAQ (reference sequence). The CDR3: CASSPGLAGRYTDTQYF. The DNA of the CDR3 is TGTGCCAGCAGCCCAGGACTAGCGGGAAGATACACAGATACGCAGTATTTT.

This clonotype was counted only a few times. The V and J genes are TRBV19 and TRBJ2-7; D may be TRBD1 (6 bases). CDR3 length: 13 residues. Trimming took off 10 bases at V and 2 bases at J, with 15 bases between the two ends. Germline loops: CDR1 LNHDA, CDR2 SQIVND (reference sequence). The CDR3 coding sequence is TGTGCCACCTCACAGGGTAGCCCCTACGAGCAGTACTTC. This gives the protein CATSQGSPYEQYF.

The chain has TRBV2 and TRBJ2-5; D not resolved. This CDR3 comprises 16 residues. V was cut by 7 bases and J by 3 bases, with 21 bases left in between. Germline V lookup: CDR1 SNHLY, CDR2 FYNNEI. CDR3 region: CASNPQSLNVKETQYF. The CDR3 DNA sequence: TGTGCCAGCAATCCCCAGTCCCTGAACGTAAAAGAGACCCAGTACTTC.

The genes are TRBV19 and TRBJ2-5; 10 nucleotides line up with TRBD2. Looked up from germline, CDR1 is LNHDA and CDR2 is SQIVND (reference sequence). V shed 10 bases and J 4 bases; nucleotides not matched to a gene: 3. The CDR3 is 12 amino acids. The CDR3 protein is CATRTSGETQYF. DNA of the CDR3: TGTGCCACCAGGACTAGCGGAGAGACCCAGTACTTC. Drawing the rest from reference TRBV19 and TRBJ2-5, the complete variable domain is DGGITQSPKYLFRKEGQNVTLSCEQNLNHDAMYWYRQDPGQGLRLIYYSQIVNDFQKGDIAEGYSVSREKKESFPLTVTSAQKNPTAFYLCATRTSGETQYFGPGTRLLVL.

The CDR3 region has the DNA TGTGCCAGCAGTGAAGAGCGGGAGTCCTACGAGCAGTACTTC. Amino acid sequence: CASSEERESYEQYF. This chain joins TRBV6-1 and TRBJ2-7; 8 bases fit TRBD2. The CDR3 extends over 14 amino acids. Germline V lookup: CDR1 MNHNS, CDR2 SASEGT. V gave up 1 base and J gave up 1 base; unmatched junction bases: 0.

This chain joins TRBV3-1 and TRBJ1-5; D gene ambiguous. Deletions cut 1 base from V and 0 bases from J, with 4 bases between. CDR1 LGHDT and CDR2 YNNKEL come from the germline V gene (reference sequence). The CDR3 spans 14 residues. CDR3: CASSQANSNQPQHF. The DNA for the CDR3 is TGTGCCAGCAGCCAAGCGAATAGCAATCAGCCCCAGCATTTT.

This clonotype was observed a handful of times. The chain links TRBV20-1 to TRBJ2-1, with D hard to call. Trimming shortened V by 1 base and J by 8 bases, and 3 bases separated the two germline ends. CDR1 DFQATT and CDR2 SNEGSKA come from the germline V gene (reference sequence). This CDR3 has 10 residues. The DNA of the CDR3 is TGCAGTGCTAGAGGGGATGAGCAGTTCTTC. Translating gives CSARGDEQFF.

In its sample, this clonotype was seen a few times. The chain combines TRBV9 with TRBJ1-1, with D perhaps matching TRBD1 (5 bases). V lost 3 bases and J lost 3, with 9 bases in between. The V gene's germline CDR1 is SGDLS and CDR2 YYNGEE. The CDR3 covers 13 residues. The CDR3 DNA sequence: TGTGCCAGCAGCGACGGGGGAGACACTGAAGCTTTCTTT. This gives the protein CASSDGGDTEAFF.

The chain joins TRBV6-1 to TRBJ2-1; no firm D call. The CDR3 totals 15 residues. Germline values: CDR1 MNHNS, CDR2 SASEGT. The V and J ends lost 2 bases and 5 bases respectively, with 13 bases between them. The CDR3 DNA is TGTGCCAGCAGTGAACGGTTCCGGCCTGACAATGAGCAGTTCTTC. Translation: CASSERFRPDNEQFF.

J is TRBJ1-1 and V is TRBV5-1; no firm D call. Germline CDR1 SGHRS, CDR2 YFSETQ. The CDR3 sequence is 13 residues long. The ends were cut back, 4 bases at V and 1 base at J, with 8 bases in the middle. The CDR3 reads CASSPTQNTEAFF. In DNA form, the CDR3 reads TGCGCCAGCAGCCCCACCCAGAACACTGAAGCTTTCTTT.

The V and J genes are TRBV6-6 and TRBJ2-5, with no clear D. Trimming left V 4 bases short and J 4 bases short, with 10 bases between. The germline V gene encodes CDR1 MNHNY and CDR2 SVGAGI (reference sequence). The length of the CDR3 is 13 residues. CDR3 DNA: TGTGCCAGCAGTTCCGGTCGACTAGAGACCCAGTACTTC. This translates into CASSSGRLETQYF.

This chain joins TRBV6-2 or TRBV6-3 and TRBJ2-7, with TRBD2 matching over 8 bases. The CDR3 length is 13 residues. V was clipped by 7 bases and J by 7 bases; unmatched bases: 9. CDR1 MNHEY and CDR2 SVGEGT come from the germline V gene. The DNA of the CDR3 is TGTGCCAGCAAGACGGGAGGGCTAAGAGAGCAGTACTTC. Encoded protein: CASKTGGLREQYF.

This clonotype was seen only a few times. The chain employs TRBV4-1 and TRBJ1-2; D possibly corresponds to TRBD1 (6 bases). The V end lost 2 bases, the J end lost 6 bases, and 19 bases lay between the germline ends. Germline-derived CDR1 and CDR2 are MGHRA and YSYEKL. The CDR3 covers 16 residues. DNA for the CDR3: TGCGCCAGCAGCCAACCTCGGTTGGGGGCGCGAGATGGCTACACCTTC. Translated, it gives CASSQPRLGARDGYTF.

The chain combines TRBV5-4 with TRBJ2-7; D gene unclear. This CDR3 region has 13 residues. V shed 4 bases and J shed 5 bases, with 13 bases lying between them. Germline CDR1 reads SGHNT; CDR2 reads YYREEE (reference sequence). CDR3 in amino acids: CASSAAVGHEQYF. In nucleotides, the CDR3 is TGTGCCAGCAGCGCCGCAGTGGGCCACGAGCAGTACTTC. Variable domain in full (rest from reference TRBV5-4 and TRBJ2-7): ETGVTQSPTHLIKTRGQQVTLRCSSQSGHNTVSWYQQALGQGPQFIFQYYREEENGRGNFPPRFSGLQFPNYSSELNVNALELDDSALYLCASSAAVGHEQYFGPGTRLTVT.